A single sample is the source of the 6 T cell receptor beta chains below, sequenced in a study of blood T cell repertoires in COVID-19. Clones were read by immunoSEQ multiplex PCR, and TCRdb kept only the in-frame ones, dropping some. Among about 93,000 clones, roughly 89% were seen once, and the ten largest hold 2% to 3%. Sequenced: peripheral blood. These receptors were taken from a man aged 45-60 years with acute or convalescent COVID-19.

The chain joins TRBV7-2 to TRBJ1-2; perhaps TRBD1 as D (6 bases). Trimming left V 5 bases short and J 8 bases short, with 15 bases between. The CDR3 runs to 13 residues. The germline V gene has CDR1 SGHTA and CDR2 FQGNSA. In DNA form, the CDR3 reads TGTGCCAGCAGCCTCATGGACAGTAAAGGCTACACCTTC. The encoded protein is CASSLMDSKGYTF.

V gene TRBV28 combines with J gene TRBJ2-7; the D is unclear. The CDR3 runs to 13 residues. The V and J ends lost 4 bases and 12 bases respectively, with 19 bases between them. Germline V gene lookup returns CDR1 MDHEN and CDR2 SYDVKM. CDR3 bases: TGTGCCAGCAGTTCCCCCCAGAGGTTAGTTCCGTACTTC. Translated, it gives CASSSPQRLVPYF.

The chain carries TRBV3-1 (or the pseudogene TRBV3-2) and TRBJ2-1; 11 positions match TRBD2. J was trimmed by 5 bases and V by 5 bases; bases with no gene match: 5. Looked up from germline, CDR1 is LGHDT and CDR2 is YNNKEL (reference sequence). The CDR3 sequence is 15 residues long. CDR3 region: CASSKGLAANNEQFF. For the CDR3, the DNA is TGTGCCAGCAGCAAGGGACTAGCGGCAAACAATGAGCAGTTCTTC.

On this clone: Other nucleotide sequences from this sample produce the same CDR3. This chain uses TRBV18 with TRBJ2-5; D uncertain. Trimming cost V 3 bases and J 3 bases, with 8 bases left between them. Germline V lookup: CDR1 KGHSH, CDR2 LQKENI. The CDR3 runs 13 residues. The CDR3 DNA reads as TGTGCCAGCTCACCGGGCCTGAAAGAGACCCAGTACTTC. Its translation is CASSPGLKETQYF.

The rearrangement uses TRBV6-6 and TRBJ1-1, with 7 bases aligning to TRBD1. The germline CDR1 and CDR2 sequences are MNHNY and SVGAGI (reference sequence). The CDR3 extends over 12 amino acids. The trim removed 4 bases at V and 8 bases at J, leaving 4 bases unmatched. DNA for the CDR3: TGTGCCAGCAGTTTCTCAGGGGGAGAAGCTTTCTTT. Protein: CASSFSGGEAFF.

The chain recombines TRBV5-6 with TRBJ2-3, with a weak D call TRBD2 (5 bases). CDR1 is SGHDT and CDR2 is YYEEEE in the germline V gene. This CDR3 is built from 16 residues. V lost 4 bases and J 5 bases, leaving 20 bases between the germline ends. CDR3 amino acids: CASSMGAGLRKDTQYF. The CDR3 DNA reads as TGTGCCAGCAGCATGGGCGCGGGTCTTAGGAAAGATACGCAGTATTTT.